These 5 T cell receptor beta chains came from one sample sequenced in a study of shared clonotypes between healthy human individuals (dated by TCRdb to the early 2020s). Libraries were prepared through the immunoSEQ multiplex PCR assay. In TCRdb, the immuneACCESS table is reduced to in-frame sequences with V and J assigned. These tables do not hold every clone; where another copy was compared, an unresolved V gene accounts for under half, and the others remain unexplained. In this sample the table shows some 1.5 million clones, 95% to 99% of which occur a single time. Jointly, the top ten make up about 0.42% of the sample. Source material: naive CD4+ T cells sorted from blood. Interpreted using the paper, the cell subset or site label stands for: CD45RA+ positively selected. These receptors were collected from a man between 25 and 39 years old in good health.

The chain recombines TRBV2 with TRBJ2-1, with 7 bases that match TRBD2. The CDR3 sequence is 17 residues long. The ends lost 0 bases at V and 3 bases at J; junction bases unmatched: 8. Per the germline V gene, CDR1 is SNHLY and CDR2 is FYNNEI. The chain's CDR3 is CASSEAILASNYNEQFF. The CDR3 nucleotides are TGTGCCAGCAGTGAAGCTATACTAGCGTCAAACTACAATGAGCAGTTCTTC.

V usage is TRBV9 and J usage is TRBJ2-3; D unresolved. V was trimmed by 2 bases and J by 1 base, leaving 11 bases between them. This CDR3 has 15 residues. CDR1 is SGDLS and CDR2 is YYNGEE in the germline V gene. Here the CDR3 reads CASSVSISGTDTQYF. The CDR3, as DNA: TGTGCCAGCAGCGTCTCTATCTCGGGCACAGATACGCAGTATTTT. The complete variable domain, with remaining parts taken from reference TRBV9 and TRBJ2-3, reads DSGVTQTPKHLITATGQRVTLRCSPRSGDLSVYWYQQSLDQGLQFLIQYYNGEERAKGNILERFSAQQFPDLHSELNLSSLELGDSALYFCASSVSISGTDTQYFGPGTRLTVL.

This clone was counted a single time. Here the CDR3 reads CASSLRDSLDTQYF. The CDR3 DNA sequence: TGTGCCAGCAGCCTCCGGGACTCGCTAGATACGCAGTATTTT. V usage is TRBV7-3 and J usage is TRBJ2-3, with a weak D call TRBD2 (6 bases). The CDR3 totals 14 residues. Germline loops: CDR1 SGHTA, CDR2 FQGTGA. V was cut by 5 bases and J by 5 bases, with 14 bases left in between.

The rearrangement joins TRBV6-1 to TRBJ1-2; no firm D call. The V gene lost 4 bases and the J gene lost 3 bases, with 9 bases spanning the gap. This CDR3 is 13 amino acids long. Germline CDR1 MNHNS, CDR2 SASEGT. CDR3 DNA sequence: TGTGCCAGCAGTGTCGAAGGGCACTATGGCTACACCTTC. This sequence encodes CASSVEGHYGYTF.

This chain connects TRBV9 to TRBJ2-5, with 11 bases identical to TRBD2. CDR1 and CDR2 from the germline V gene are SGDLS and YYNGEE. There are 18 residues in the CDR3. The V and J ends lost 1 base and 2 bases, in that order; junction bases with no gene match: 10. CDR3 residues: CASSVSPPGTSGQETQYF. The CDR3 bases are TGTGCCAGCAGCGTAAGCCCCCCCGGGACTAGCGGTCAAGAGACCCAGTACTTC.